A single sample is the source of the 30 T cell receptor beta chains below, sequenced in a study of blood T cell repertoires in COVID-19. Here immunoSEQ multiplex PCR was the method, and the copy in TCRdb shows in-frame clones only, minus some. Among fewer than 40,000 clones, about 89% were seen once, and the ten largest hold around 5%. Sequencing was done on a sample of peripheral blood. The receptors derive from a human donor in a cohort sampled during active COVID-19.

The chain couples TRBV19 to TRBJ2-1; TRBD1 aligns across 8 bases. After removal of 5 bases from V and 9 bases from J, the junction contained 12 bases not matched to a gene. The CDR3 extends over 15 amino acids. The germline gives CDR1 LNHDA, CDR2 SQIVND (reference sequence). CDR3 DNA sequence: TGTGCCAGTAGTCCCCCCGGACAGGGTTGGGTTGAGCAGTTCTTC. Its translation is CASSPPGQGWVEQFF.

V usage is TRBV9 and J usage is TRBJ1-1; TRBD1 is a possible D gene (5 bases). Germline CDR1 reads SGDLS; CDR2 reads YYNGEE. The CDR3 covers 18 residues. V lost 4 bases and J 1 base, leaving 23 bases between the germline ends. CDR3 nucleotides: TGTGCCAGCAGCCCCGCGGGTAGGAGGGGTTCTGGGAACACTGAAGCTTTCTTT. Amino acid sequence: CASSPAGRRGSGNTEAFF.

This chain links TRBV2 with TRBJ2-1, with 12 bases fitting TRBD2. Germline CDR1 is SNHLY and CDR2 is FYNNEI. V shed 5 bases, J shed 3 bases, and the junction held 17 bases outside the gene matches. CDR3 length equals 20 residues. The CDR3 region is CASSLILPTSGGRYYNEQFF. CDR3 DNA sequence: TGTGCCAGCAGTCTTATTCTTCCGACTAGCGGGGGACGATACTACAATGAGCAGTTCTTC.

The chain joins TRBV27 to TRBJ1-6, with TRBD1 matching 9 bases. After removal of 0 bases from V and 9 bases from J, the junction contained 3 bases not matched to a gene. Germline V gene data show CDR1 as MNHEY and CDR2 as SMNVEV (reference sequence). The CDR3 is 15 amino acids. In DNA, the CDR3 is TGTGCCAGCAGTTTATCGACAGGGGGAGGTTCACCCCTCCACTTT. Its translation: CASSLSTGGGSPLHF.

The CDR3 DNA follows: TGTGCCAGCAGTCAAACTTCTGGAAACACCATATATTTT. It is translated as CASSQTSGNTIYF. The rearrangement joins TRBV3-1 (or the pseudogene TRBV3-2) to TRBJ1-3; no definite D call. This CDR3 contains 13 residues. The germline gives CDR1 LGHDT, CDR2 YNNKEL (reference sequence). With 6 bases removed from V and 1 base from J, the gap between germline ends came to 7 bases.

The J gene is TRBJ1-3, the V gene TRBV7-9, with a possible D match to TRBD1 (5 bases). V was shortened by 3 bases and J by 3 bases, with 12 bases between the two germline ends. Germline CDR1 SEHNR, CDR2 FQNEAQ (reference sequence). The CDR3 sequence is 15 residues long. CDR3 sequence reads: CASSFSQVDGNTIYF. DNA of the CDR3: TGTGCCAGCAGCTTCTCACAGGTGGATGGAAACACCATATATTTT.

The chain joins TRBV9 to TRBJ1-1; 10 nucleotides line up with TRBD1. The CDR3 is 15 amino acids. The junction had 5 bases not matched to a gene; V was cut back by 4 bases and J by 2 bases. From germline, CDR1 is SGDLS and CDR2 YYNGEE. CDR3 DNA: TGTGCCAGCAGCCCGCGACAGGGGGCAAACACTGAAGCTTTCTTT. This sequence encodes CASSPRQGANTEAFF.

J is TRBJ1-2 and V is TRBV6-5; a possible D gene is TRBD1 (5 bases). V was cut by 4 bases and J by 7 bases, with 10 bases left in between. CDR3 length: 12 amino acids. CDR1 is MNHEY, CDR2 SVGAGI, per germline. The CDR3 loop reads CASSWGGAGYTF. The CDR3 nucleotides read TGTGCCAGCAGTTGGGGTGGGGCTGGCTACACCTTC.

This chain links TRBV29-1 with TRBJ1-2; D is possibly TRBD1 (5 bases). CDR1 is SQVTM and CDR2 is ANQGSEA in the germline V gene. Trimming stripped 4 bases from V and 7 bases from J, with 13 bases between. The CDR3 loop spans 12 amino acids. The CDR3 is CSVAGPPGGYTF. CDR3 nucleotide sequence: TGCAGCGTTGCAGGGCCCCCAGGTGGCTACACCTTC.

The CDR3 is CASSYLGLANTGELFF. The CDR3 DNA reads as TGTGCCAGCAGTTACTTGGGACTCGCAAACACCGGGGAGCTGTTTTTT. The V and J genes are TRBV6-2 or TRBV6-3 and TRBJ2-2, with D maybe TRBD2 (6 bases). Germline CDR1 MNHEY, CDR2 SVGEGT. The CDR3 is made up of 16 amino acids. With 1 base removed from V and 2 bases from J, the gap between germline ends came to 11 bases.

The rearrangement joins TRBV14 to TRBJ1-4, with D tentatively TRBD1 (6 bases). V dropped 4 bases and J dropped 8 bases, with 17 bases sitting between them. This CDR3 is built from 15 residues. Germline V CDR1 and CDR2: SGHDN, FVKESK. The CDR3 DNA reads TGTGCCAGCAGCCTATCGGGGCTCCAGGGGGAAAAACTGTTTTTT. Translated, it gives CASSLSGLQGEKLFF.

The CDR3 loop reads CASSYGLGRLQYV. Written as DNA, the CDR3 is TGTGCCAGCAGTTACGGACTAGGTCGGTTGCAGTACGTC. V gene TRBV12-3 or TRBV12-4 combines with J gene TRBJ2-7, with 7 bases identical to TRBD2. Trimming at V came to 4 bases and at J to 9 bases, leaving 9 bases not matched to a gene. The CDR3 is 13 residues long.

This clone came up a few times. V gene TRBV5-1 combines with J gene TRBJ1-6, with D perhaps TRBD1 (5 bases). CDR1 SGHRS and CDR2 YFSETQ come from the germline V gene. Trimming took 0 bases from V and 12 from J, leaving 13 bases between them. The CDR3 spans 14 residues. The CDR3 loop reads CASSLALPGEPLHF. The DNA of the CDR3 is TGCGCCAGCAGCTTGGCCCTCCCGGGGGAACCCCTCCACTTT.

V and J are TRBV6-5 and TRBJ1-5, with D maybe TRBD1 (5 bases). V was pared by 5 bases and J by 10 bases, with 12 bases between. The length of the CDR3 is 12 residues. Germline V gene lookup returns CDR1 MNHEY and CDR2 SVGAGI. The CDR3 nucleotides read TGTGCCAGCAGTAGTGACAGAGGTCCCCAGCATTTT. Encoded protein: CASSSDRGPQHF.

This sequence joins TRBV19 and TRBJ2-2; 10 bases match TRBD1. Germline lookup yields CDR1 LNHDA and CDR2 SQIVND (reference sequence). The CDR3 has 14 amino acids. The V segment lost 8 bases and the J segment 2 bases; nucleotides outside the gene matches: 2. In DNA, the CDR3 is TGTGCCAGTGGACAGGGGGGTAACACCGGGGAGCTGTTTTTT. Protein: CASGQGGNTGELFF.

This clone has a single count. This sequence joins TRBV6-4 and TRBJ1-1; 9 bases line up with TRBD1. The CDR3 is 14 residues long. In germline, CDR1 is MRHNA, CDR2 SNTAGT. V gave up 5 bases and J gave up 5 bases; unmatched junction bases: 6. In DNA form, the CDR3 reads TGTGCCAGCAGTTACGGACAGGGGAGTACTGAAGCTTTCTTT. Protein: CASSYGQGSTEAFF.

The chain couples TRBV24-1 to TRBJ2-1; TRBD2 matches 9 bases. Per the germline V gene, CDR1 is KGHDR and CDR2 is SFDVKD. V shed 3 bases, J shed 4 bases, and the junction held 6 bases outside the gene matches. The CDR3 has 16 amino acids. Here the CDR3 DNA reads TGTGCCACCAGTGATCCTCCGGGACTAGCTTACAATGAGCAGTTCTTC. Amino acids: CATSDPPGLAYNEQFF.

The rearrangement links TRBV7-3 to TRBJ2-3; D not certain. Germline assignment: CDR1 SGHTA and CDR2 FQGTGA. V was clipped by 5 bases and J by 2 bases, with 14 bases between them. This CDR3 has 15 residues. CDR3 protein: CASSLVAISTDTQYF. The CDR3 DNA is TGTGCCAGCAGCCTGGTAGCCATTTCCACAGATACGCAGTATTTT. The whole variable domain, filled in from reference TRBV7-3 and TRBJ2-3, reads GAGVSQTPSNKVTEKGKYVELRCDPISGHTALYWYRQSLGQGPEFLIYFQGTGAADDSGLPNDRFFAVRPEGSVSTLKIQRTERGDSAVYLCASSLVAISTDTQYFGPGTRLTVL.

The chain employs TRBV6-5 and TRBJ2-7; 10 nucleotides match TRBD1. After removal of 6 bases from V and 3 bases from J, the junction contained 2 bases not matched to a gene. This CDR3 comprises 13 residues. Germline CDR1 MNHEY, CDR2 SVGAGI. The CDR3, as DNA: TGTGCCAGCAGGGGGACAGGGGACTACGAGCAGTACGTC. Its protein product is CASRGTGDYEQYV.

Of note for this clone: Mismatch with germline at one junction end may stem from a read error. The chain recombines TRBV18 with TRBJ2-2, with TRBD1 matching over 7 bases. The CDR3 contains 15 residues. The germline CDR1 and CDR2 sequences are KGHSH and LQKENI. As DNA, the CDR3 is TGTGCCAGCTCACCTGGGACAGCGAAGACCGGGGAGCTGTTTTTT. This translates into CASSPGTAKTGELFF.

This clone was recorded once. The chain links TRBV18 to TRBJ1-2; perhaps TRBD1 as D (5 bases). CDR1 and CDR2 (germline): KGHSH, LQKENI. The V and J ends lost 1 base and 6 bases respectively, with 15 bases between them. CDR3 length: 15 amino acids. CDR3 in amino acids: CASSPLPGRDHGYTF. The CDR3 DNA sequence: TGTGCCAGCTCACCACTCCCAGGCAGGGATCATGGCTACACCTTC.

V usage is TRBV19 and J usage is TRBJ1-1, with D unclear. This CDR3 has 13 amino acids. V was shortened by 1 base and J by 1 base, with 4 bases between the two germline ends. The germline CDR1 and CDR2 sequences are LNHDA and SQIVND (reference sequence). The CDR3 loop reads CASSIGENTEAFF. CDR3 coding DNA: TGTGCCAGTAGTATAGGCGAGAACACTGAAGCTTTCTTT.

V and J are TRBV19 and TRBJ1-1; D uncertain. V shed 3 bases and J shed 2 bases, with 7 bases lying between them. The CDR3 is 13 residues long. The germline V gene encodes CDR1 LNHDA and CDR2 SQIVND (reference sequence). The CDR3 DNA reads as TGTGCCAGTAGTATCCAGGCCAACACTGAAGCTTTCTTT. The encoded protein is CASSIQANTEAFF.

CDR3 in amino acids: CASSPGQGGNQPQHF. In DNA form, the CDR3 reads TGTGCCAGCTCACCGGGACAGGGTGGGAATCAGCCCCAGCATTTT. The V call is TRBV18, the J call TRBJ1-5; 9 nucleotides line up with TRBD1. From germline, CDR1 is KGHSH and CDR2 LQKENI. V dropped 3 bases and J dropped 4; count of bases not matched to a gene: 4. This CDR3 has 15 amino acids.

The V call is TRBV28, the J call TRBJ2-5, with 9 positions matching TRBD2. CDR1 and CDR2 from the germline V gene are MDHEN and SYDVKM. J was trimmed by 5 bases and V by 6 bases; bases with no gene match: 1. This CDR3 has 12 amino acids. CDR3 in DNA: TGTGCCAGCAGGGCGGGGGGGGAGACCCAGTACTTC. Protein product: CASRAGGETQYF.

The CDR3 here is CASSPSASGAPNTGELFF. The CDR3 DNA sequence: TGTGCCAGCTCACCTTCGGCTAGCGGGGCCCCGAACACCGGGGAGCTGTTTTTT. This rearrangement joins TRBV18 to TRBJ2-2; 9 nucleotides match TRBD2. Trimming took 3 bases from V and 0 from J; bases not matched to a gene: 8. This CDR3 has 18 amino acids. Germline CDR1 KGHSH, CDR2 LQKENI.

In this sample, this clone turned up once. The V call is TRBV11-2, the J call TRBJ1-1; D gene uncertain. Germline V gene lookup returns CDR1 SGHAT and CDR2 FQNNGV. V was cut by 2 bases and J by 2 bases, with 12 bases left in between. This CDR3 contains 15 residues. The CDR3 coding sequence is TGTGCCAGCAGCTTACTGGTGGGCCCCAACACTGAAGCTTTCTTT. It specifies CASSLLVGPNTEAFF.

The rearrangement links TRBV3-1 (or the pseudogene TRBV3-2) to TRBJ1-2, with TRBD1 matching over 8 bases. The trim removed 5 bases at V and 7 bases at J, leaving 6 bases unmatched. The length of the CDR3 is 13 residues. CDR1 and CDR2 from the germline V gene are LGHDT and YNNKEL (reference sequence). The CDR3: CASSYGQGGGYTF. CDR3 sequence (DNA): TGTGCCAGCAGCTACGGACAGGGCGGTGGCTACACCTTC.

The chain uses TRBV6-5 and TRBJ1-1; 12 bases are a match to TRBD1. The CDR3 consists of 15 residues. Germline assignment: CDR1 MNHEY and CDR2 SVGAGI. The V and J ends lost 6 bases and 6 bases, in that order; junction bases with no gene match: 8. CDR3 DNA: TGTGCCAGCAGCCGGGACAGGGGGCTGGAGTCTGAAGCTTTCTTT. Protein product: CASSRDRGLESEAFF.

The chain links TRBV27 to TRBJ2-5; 12 bases align to TRBD1. There are 17 residues in the CDR3. J lost 5 bases, V lost 1 base, and 8 bases had no gene match. Germline CDR1 and CDR2: MNHEY and SMNVEV (reference sequence). CDR3 protein: CASSLFWDRGPGETQYF. Here the CDR3 DNA reads TGTGCCAGCAGTTTATTTTGGGACAGGGGGCCGGGGGAGACCCAGTACTTC.